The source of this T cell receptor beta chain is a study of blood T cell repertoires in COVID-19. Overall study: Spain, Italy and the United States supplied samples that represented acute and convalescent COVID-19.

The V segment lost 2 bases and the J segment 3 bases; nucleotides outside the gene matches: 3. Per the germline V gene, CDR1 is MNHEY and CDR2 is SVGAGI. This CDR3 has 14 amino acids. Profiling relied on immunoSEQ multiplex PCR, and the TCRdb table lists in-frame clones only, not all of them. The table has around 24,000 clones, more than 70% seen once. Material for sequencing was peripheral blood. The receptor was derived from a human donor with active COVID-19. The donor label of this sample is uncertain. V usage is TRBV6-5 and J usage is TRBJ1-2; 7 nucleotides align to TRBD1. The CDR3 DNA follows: TGTGCCAGCAGTTACGGAGGGGGCGACTATGGCTACACCTTC. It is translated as CASSYGGGDYGYTF.